This TCR beta chain was obtained from a study of vaccination and CD4 T cells after COVID-19 (dated by TCRdb to between 2021 and 2024). Some background on the complete study: Every convalescent patient had a positive nasal swab PCR test for SARS-CoV-2, with mild disease in 9 or 10 patients and severe disease in one. In control cultures, a CEFX viral epitope pool was used as positive control, an HIV-1 Nef peptide pool was used as negative control, or no peptide was added. The convalescent cohort included six males and four females, with two Hispanic individuals, seven Caucasians, two Asians and one multiracial person. Overlapping spike peptide pools from SARS-CoV-2 and from the common cold coronaviruses HCoV-NL63, HCoV-OC43 and HCoV-229E were used as culture stimuli. The time from the second vaccine dose to post-vaccine blood sampling had a median of approximately 72 days and ranged from about 14 to 250 days. Each participant got two doses of either the Pfizer-BioNTech BNT162b2 vaccine (n=8) or the Moderna mRNA-1273 vaccine (n=2). Post-COVID blood samples were collected from convalescent patients a median of around 96 days after diagnosis, with a range of about 30 to 161 days. In over 8 COVID-19 convalescent patients and a handful of infection-naive healthy vaccine recipients, the spike-specific CD4+ TCR repertoire before mRNA vaccination was compared with the repertoire after mRNA vaccination. Overall results and qualifications from the work: Although the median number of SARS-CoV-2-reactive clonotypes went up from 20 to 25 after infection to some 37 after vaccination, the increase was not significant. Relatively few convalescent patients were included in the study, and early timepoints after natural infection were not analyzed. In convalescent patients, a median approximately 83% of post-vaccine SARS-CoV-2-reactive clones were detected only after vaccination, and vaccine-specific priming was suggested by this finding. In convalescent patients, nearly all vaccine-specific clones (304 of 307) were found to be mono-reactive for SARS-CoV-2 spike rather than cross-reactive with common cold coronaviruses.

The treatment or condition label corresponds to: approximately nine-day PBMC culture with coronavirus spike peptide pools or control peptides (ViraFEST assay). To expand antigen-specific T cells with peptide pools and then pick out the expanded clonotypes through TCR sequencing, the study relied on the ViraFEST assay. Positive SARS-CoV-2 PCR tests in the convalescent patients dated from March to December 2020, before Alpha, Beta and Delta variants emerged in the United States. Each well held roughly 2 million PBMCs cultured in IMDM containing roughly 5% human AB serum and about 10 IU/ml IL-2, with 8.5 to 10 ug/ml peptide pools added. On days 3 and 7, half of the culture medium was replaced with fresh IL-2-containing medium. After 10 to 11 days of culture, CD4+ T cells were isolated by negative selection with the EasySep CD4+ T cell isolation kit. PBMCs were separated from whole blood using Ficoll-Paque Plus gradient centrifugation and then either used fresh or cryopreserved at -140C. Triplicate wells were generally used for each culture condition.

Trimming takes 4 bases from V and 5 bases from J, and the germline ends sit 15 bases apart. The CDR1 and CDR2 encoded by the germline V gene are MNHEY and SVGEGT. Including the terminal cysteine and phenylalanine, the CDR3 comprises 15 residues. Only the CDR3 DNA is retained, 45 bases long and in frame from the first base. Points on this clonotype: Its cognate antigen has yet to be identified. Qualities for individual bases were not recorded, and no much larger clone is one base off.

The library was obtained by PCR. DNA from cultured CD4+ T cells was subjected to TCR sequencing with the Oncomine TCR Beta short-read assay at the Johns Hopkins FTIC core. Genomic DNA was extracted from the cultured CD4+ T cells with the QIAamp micro DNA kit. The Oncomine TCR Beta libraries from cultured CD4+ T cells were pooled using unique dual indexes and then sequenced on an Illumina iSeq 100. Turning to the authors' computational methods: Non-productive sequences were removed, and CDR3s that did not start with C, did not end with F or W, or were shorter than 7 amino acids were discarded. Antigen-specific clonotypes were identified using the MANAFEST web application through comparison of peptide-stimulated wells with reference and other culture wells. An FDR below 0.05, an odds ratio above 5, and a productive frequency above 0.1% in at least two of three replicate wells were required for clones to be considered positive. Clonotypes that were significantly expanded in both SARS-CoV-2 spike wells and at least one common cold coronavirus spike condition were defined as cross-reactive. Using R version 3.6.1, CDR3 homology was evaluated through Levenshtein distances (stringdist) along with unrooted phylogenetic trees (ape). TCRdb reran the public reads through fastp at Q25 and MiXCR, keeping productive beta chains. All rows with the same CDR3 protein become a single entry with the most common DNA and genes. It is TCRdb's table, rather than the study itself, that gives the V and J calls and clone size. A total of fewer than 10,000 distinct CDR3 sequences appear in this sample, 23% of them only once. Jointly, the top ten make up about a fifth of the sample.

The chain couples TRBV6-2 or TRBV6-3 to TRBJ2-1; the D gene is perhaps TRBD2, from 6 matching bases. The material sequenced was cultured CD4+ T cells from blood. This clonotype was sampled from a human donor with COVID-19. The CDR3 amino acid sequence is: CASSLRASVHNEQFF. The nucleotide sequence reads TGTGCCAGCAGTTTGAGGGCTAGCGTCCACAATGAGCAGTTCTTC.